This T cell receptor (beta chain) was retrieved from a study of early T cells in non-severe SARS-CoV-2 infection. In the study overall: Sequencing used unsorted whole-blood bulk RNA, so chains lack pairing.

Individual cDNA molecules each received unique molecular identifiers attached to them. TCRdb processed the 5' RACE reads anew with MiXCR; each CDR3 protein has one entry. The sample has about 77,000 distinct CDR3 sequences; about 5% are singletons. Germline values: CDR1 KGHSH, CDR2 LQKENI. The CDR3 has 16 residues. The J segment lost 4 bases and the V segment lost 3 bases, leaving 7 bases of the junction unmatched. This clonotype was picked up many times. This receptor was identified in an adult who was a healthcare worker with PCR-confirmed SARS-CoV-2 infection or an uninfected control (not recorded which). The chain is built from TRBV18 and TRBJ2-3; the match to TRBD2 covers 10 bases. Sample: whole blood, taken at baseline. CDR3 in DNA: TGTGCCAGCTCACCTGCTAGCGGGAGAATCGCAGATACGCAGTATTTT. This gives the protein CASSPASGRIADTQYF.